A single sample is the source of the 19 T cell receptor beta chains below, sequenced in a study of prognosis after radiotherapy for stage I lung cancer. Starting from genomic DNA, TCR beta CDR3 was amplified through two-round multiplex PCR. Primers targeting each individual TRBV and TRBJ gene were applied in first-round PCR. TCRdb reprocessed the multiplex PCR reads with MiXCR, giving one entry per CDR3 protein. The repertoire includes around 30,000 distinct CDR3 sequences, approximately 36% of them detected once, and approximately 15% sits in the top ten. The sample here was PBMCs, taken before or after stereotactic body radiation therapy (not recorded which). The receptors here all came from a donor over 45 with non-small cell lung cancer.

This clonotype was seen ten or more times. This chain uses TRBV18 with TRBJ2-5; 9 bases match TRBD1. Losses at the gene ends were 1 base for V and 1 base for J; bases not matched to a gene: 10. The V gene's germline CDR1 is KGHSH and CDR2 LQKENI. The CDR3 is 18 amino acids. The CDR3 spells CASSPRVGQGGTQETQYF. In nucleotides, the CDR3 is TGTGCCAGCTCACCACGAGTGGGACAGGGAGGGACCCAAGAGACCCAGTACTTC.

A remark on this clonotype: A much larger clone differs from this one at a single base, so this may be a read error. This chain uses TRBV18 with TRBJ1-3; D gene unclear. Trimming removed 5 bases from V and 0 bases from J, with 11 bases in between. The CDR3 has 15 residues. CDR1 KGHSH and CDR2 LQKENI come from the germline V gene. The CDR3 DNA reads as TGTGCCAGCTCAAGCTTAGGGCACTCTGGAAACACCATATATTTT. This gives the protein CASSSLGHSGNTIYF.

This clonotype has at least ten counts. This sequence joins TRBV6-4 and TRBJ2-5; D is ambiguous. The V gene's germline CDR1 is MRHNA and CDR2 SNTAGT. V lost 0 bases to trimming and J lost 5 bases, with 13 bases between them. This CDR3 contains 15 residues. The CDR3 sequence: CASSDSGTPGETQYF. The CDR3 region has the DNA TGTGCCAGCAGTGACTCGGGTACCCCCGGTGAGACCCAGTACTTC.

This clonotype showed up just once. This could be a read error, since a much larger clone is one nucleotide away. V gene TRBV20-1 combines with J gene TRBJ1-1; 8 bases are shared with TRBD1. J gave up 10 bases and V 4 bases, and 11 bases lay outside the gene matches. CDR3 length: 13 residues. From germline, CDR1 is DFQATT and CDR2 SNEGSKA (reference sequence). In DNA, the CDR3 is TGCAGTGCTACACTCCGACAGGGGAGAGGAGCTTTCTTT. Translating it yields CSATLRQGRGAFF.

As concerns this clonotype: A junction end diverges from the germline sequence, so it may reflect a read error. V and J are TRBV27 and TRBJ2-2; TRBD2 is a possible D gene (5 bases). The germline V gene has CDR1 MNHEY and CDR2 SMNVEV (reference sequence). The CDR3 consists of 15 residues. The CDR3 DNA follows: TGTGCCAGCAGACCAACAGAGGGCTTCGCCGGGGAGATGTTTTTT. It specifies CASRPTEGFAGEMFF.

To note about this clonotype: This sequence may be a read error, since a much larger clone differs from it by one base. CDR3 amino acids: CSVEAEQGFYEQYF. The CDR3 bases are TGCAGCGTTGAAGCGGAGCAAGGCTTCTACGAGCAGTACTTC. The chain recombines TRBV29-1 with TRBJ2-7; no reliable D call. CDR3 size: 14 residues. Germline V gene lookup returns CDR1 SQVTM and CDR2 ANQGSEA. The V gene lost 1 base and the J gene lost 3 bases, with 13 bases spanning the gap.

V gene TRBV5-1 combines with J gene TRBJ2-1, with D tentatively TRBD1 or TRBD2 (6 bases each). With 4 bases removed from V and 4 bases from J, the gap between germline ends came to 24 bases. The length of the CDR3 is 18 residues. Germline V lookup: CDR1 SGHRS, CDR2 YFSETQ. The CDR3 coding sequence is TGCGCCAGCAGCCGGTATGGAGGGGGTGAAGTTACATACAATGAGCAGTTCTTC. Translated: CASSRYGGGEVTYNEQFF.

Remarks on this clonotype: The junction departs from the called germline gene at one end, perhaps through a read error. This chain uses TRBV6-2 or TRBV6-3 with TRBJ2-2, with a weak D call TRBD2 (5 bases). This CDR3 region has 16 residues. Germline V CDR1 and CDR2: MNHEY, SVGEGT. The CDR3, as DNA: TGTGCCAGCATTGAGTCGGCGAACGCGAACACCGGGGAGCCGTTTTTT. Protein sequence: CASIESANANTGEPFF.

This clonotype was picked up many times. The chain joins TRBV29-1 to TRBJ1-1; possible D gene TRBD1, 6 bases. Germline V gene data show CDR1 as SQVTM and CDR2 as ANQGSEA. This CDR3 contains 13 residues. Trimming removed 2 bases at V and 12 bases at J, with 19 bases between. The CDR3 protein is CSVETGQRRGTFF. The CDR3 DNA is TGCAGCGTTGAAACAGGACAGAGGAGGGGAACTTTCTTT.

This clonotype was recorded at least ten times. This rearrangement joins TRBV30 to TRBJ2-3; TRBD2 matches 11 bases. Germline CDR1 is GTSNPN and CDR2 is SVGIG (reference sequence). J was trimmed by 4 bases and V by 5 bases; bases with no gene match: 5. The CDR3 covers 14 residues. CDR3 sequence reads: CAWDSGRAADTQYF. For the CDR3, the DNA is TGTGCCTGGGATAGCGGGAGGGCCGCAGATACGCAGTATTTT.

Ten or more counts support this clonotype. The chain carries TRBV24-1 and TRBJ2-5; TRBD1 agrees at 7 bases. Germline V gene lookup returns CDR1 KGHDR and CDR2 SFDVKD. CDR3 length: 15 residues. J lost 4 bases, V lost 4 bases, and 8 bases had no gene match. The CDR3 DNA sequence: TGTGCCACCAGTGACCCCGGGACAGTCGGAGAGACCCAGTACTTC. Its translation: CATSDPGTVGETQYF.

This clonotype has ten or more counts. At one end the junction does not follow the germline gene, possibly because of a read error. The chain couples TRBV7-7 to TRBJ2-3; D may be TRBD1 (6 bases). Germline values: CDR1 SSHAT, CDR2 FNYEAQ (reference sequence). The CDR3 contains 14 residues. CDR3 sequence: CASSPDRYSDTQYF. For the CDR3, the DNA is TGTGCTAGCAGTCCGGACAGATATTCAGATACGCAGTATTTT.

This clonotype was detected many times. The chain links TRBV20-1 to TRBJ2-2, with D possibly TRBD2 on 6 matching bases. The CDR3 is 16 amino acids. From germline, CDR1 is DFQATT and CDR2 SNEGSKA (reference sequence). Trimming cost V 2 bases and J 0 bases, with 13 bases left between them. The CDR3 is CSARRFGGSNTGELFF. The CDR3 nucleotides are TGCAGTGCTAGACGGTTCGGAGGGTCGAACACCGGGGAGCTGTTTTTT.

This clonotype was seen repeatedly, ten times or more. This chain uses TRBV6-1 with TRBJ2-3, with D perhaps TRBD2 (6 bases). V gave up 8 bases and J gave up 1 base, with 16 bases separating them. This CDR3 contains 15 residues. Germline CDR1 is MNHNS and CDR2 is SASEGT. Written as DNA, the CDR3 is TGTGCCAGCTCCGAGGTGGGGGGAGGCACAGATACGCAGTATTTT. It encodes CASSEVGGGTDTQYF.

Note on this clonotype: Since a far larger clone is one base different, this is likely a read error. The CDR3 DNA is TGTGCCAGCGGACCGGGACACCGCGAAAAACTGTTTTTT. Translating gives CASGPGHREKLFF. This chain uses TRBV6-2 or TRBV6-3 with TRBJ1-4, with D perhaps matching TRBD1 (6 bases). V lost 8 bases and J 8 bases, leaving 15 bases between the germline ends. This CDR3 comprises 13 residues. CDR1 is MNHEY and CDR2 is SVGEGT in the germline V gene.

As concerns this clonotype: A far larger clone is a single base away, which makes a read error likely. The chain is built from TRBV6-2 or TRBV6-3 and TRBJ2-5; 7 bases map to TRBD1. Germline loops: CDR1 MNHEY, CDR2 SVGEGT. V shed 5 bases, J shed 1 base, and the junction held 13 bases outside the gene matches. This CDR3 is built from 17 residues. The CDR3 loop reads CASSAPGQCTSQETQYF. CDR3 bases: TGTGCCAGCAGTGCGCCGGGACAGTGCACCTCCCAAGAGACCCAGTACTTC.

This clonotype was counted at least ten times. The gene calls are TRBV30 and TRBJ1-4, with D possibly TRBD1 on 6 matching bases. CDR3 size: 15 residues. Trimming took off 0 bases at V and 8 bases at J, with 16 bases between the two ends. Germline values: CDR1 GTSNPN, CDR2 SVGIG (reference sequence). In DNA form, the CDR3 reads TGTGCCTGGAGTGTGGGCGGGGGCCCGGGCGAAAAACTGTTTTTT. It specifies CAWSVGGGPGEKLFF.

There are many counts of this clonotype. The chain is built from TRBV5-5 and TRBJ2-5; the match to TRBD2 covers 7 bases. Germline CDR1 and CDR2: SGHKS and YYEKEE (reference sequence). The J segment lost 2 bases and the V segment lost 2 bases, leaving 6 bases of the junction unmatched. The CDR3 covers 15 residues. CDR3 region: CASSFVRGNQETQYF. In DNA, the CDR3 is TGTGCCAGCAGCTTTGTGCGGGGGAATCAAGAGACCCAGTACTTC.

This clonotype is categorized as medium-sized. The rearrangement links TRBV7-3 to TRBJ2-2; a weak D match, TRBD2 (5 bases). The CDR3 runs to 15 residues. Germline V CDR1 and CDR2: SGHTA, FQGTGA. Deletions cut 5 bases from V and 4 bases from J, with 14 bases between. The CDR3 loop reads CASSEAERGTGELFF. CDR3 nucleotides: TGTGCCAGCAGCGAGGCAGAACGGGGCACCGGGGAGCTGTTTTTT.